This entry lists 25 T cell receptor beta chains sequenced from one sample in a study of shared clonotypes between healthy human individuals. TCRdb's copy holds only in-frame clones and misses some; the assay was immunoSEQ multiplex PCR. The table lists a few million clones, more than 90% of them singletons. The source material was naive CD4+ T cells sorted from blood. Subset defined: CD45RA+ positively selected. The origin of the receptors is a man in his late teens or twenties in good health.

On this clone: The germline gene is not matched at one end of the junction; a read error may be the cause. The V gene is TRBV19, the J gene TRBJ1-5; TRBD1 is a possible D gene (5 bases). Germline V gene sequence: CDR1 LNHDA, CDR2 SQIVND (reference sequence). The CDR3 has 16 residues. The CDR3 DNA sequence: TGTGCCAGCAGTATGGGGGGTGCTTATAGCAATCAGCCCCAGCATTTT. Its protein is CASSMGGAYSNQPQHF.

The chain joins TRBV10-3 to TRBJ1-3; TRBD1 is a possible D gene (6 bases). Germline V gene lookup returns CDR1 ENHRY and CDR2 SYGVKD. The CDR3 contains 18 residues. Trimming removed 4 bases at V and 3 bases at J, with 22 bases between. As DNA, the CDR3 is TGTGCCATCAGTGGGAGGATCGCGGGACAAAGAGGTGGAAACACCATATATTTT. The encoded protein is CAISGRIAGQRGGNTIYF.

This chain links TRBV5-6 with TRBJ2-2, with 10 bases fitting TRBD2. The V gene end was trimmed by 2 bases and the J gene end by 4 bases; junction bases not matched to a gene: 8. This CDR3 comprises 17 residues. Germline V CDR1 and CDR2: SGHDT, YYEEEE. CDR3 region: CASSFRTSGTLTGELFF. The CDR3 DNA reads as TGTGCCAGCAGCTTCAGGACTAGCGGTACTCTCACCGGGGAGCTGTTTTTT.

The chain is built from TRBV5-1 and TRBJ1-3, with 7 bases identical to TRBD1. In germline, CDR1 is SGHRS, CDR2 YFSETQ. The CDR3 has 14 amino acids. V lost 0 bases and J lost 7; bases outside the gene matches: 4. The CDR3 region has the DNA TGCGCCAGCAGCTTGGGTTCGACAGGGAACACCATATATTTT. It yields the protein CASSLGSTGNTIYF.

This chain uses TRBV7-2 with TRBJ1-1; no reliable D call. The germline V gene encodes CDR1 SGHTA and CDR2 FQGNSA. V lost 3 bases and J 2 bases, leaving 7 bases between the germline ends. CDR3 length: 13 amino acids. As DNA, the CDR3 is TGTGCCAGCAGCTTGGCGATTAACACTGAAGCTTTCTTT. This codes for CASSLAINTEAFF.

A remark on this clone: This same CDR3 is encoded by further DNA sequences in the sample. This sequence joins TRBV5-6 and TRBJ2-7, with D tentatively TRBD2 (5 bases). Germline CDR1 is SGHDT and CDR2 is YYEEEE. V dropped 0 bases and J dropped 4 bases, with 8 bases sitting between them. The CDR3 sequence is 13 residues long. CDR3 DNA: TGTGCCAGCAGCTTGGCGGGGATATACGAGCAGTACTTC. Amino acids: CASSLAGIYEQYF. Variable domain in full (rest from reference TRBV5-6 and TRBJ2-7): DAGVTQSPTHLIKTRGQQVTLRCSPKSGHDTVSWYQQALGQGPQFIFQYYEEEERQRGNFPDRFSGHQFPNYSSELNVNALLLGDSALYLCASSLAGIYEQYFGPGTRLTVT.

The V and J genes are TRBV30 and TRBJ1-2; TRBD1 matches at 10 bases. Germline V gene sequence: CDR1 GTSNPN, CDR2 SVGIG (reference sequence). The V and J ends lost 2 bases and 8 bases, in that order; junction bases with no gene match: 8. The CDR3 loop spans 14 amino acids. The CDR3 spells CAWSRSDRGRGYTF. CDR3 sequence (DNA): TGTGCCTGGAGTCGCTCGGACAGGGGGAGAGGCTACACCTTC.

The genes are TRBV4-1 and TRBJ2-2; 9 positions match TRBD2. CDR3 length equals 17 residues. Germline CDR1 reads MGHRA; CDR2 reads YSYEKL. Trimming took 1 base from V and 4 from J; bases not matched to a gene: 7. CDR3 protein: CASSQAGTSSSTGELFF. For the CDR3, the DNA is TGCGCCAGCAGCCAAGCAGGGACTAGCTCCAGCACCGGGGAGCTGTTTTTT.

The chain is built from TRBV30 and TRBJ2-5, with TRBD1 matching over 8 bases. With V trimmed by 4 bases and J by 1 base, 5 bases remained unmatched. In germline, CDR1 is GTSNPN, CDR2 SVGIG (reference sequence). This CDR3 contains 14 residues. The CDR3 reads CAWTPGGGQETQYF. CDR3 coding DNA: TGTGCCTGGACTCCAGGGGGCGGCCAAGAGACCCAGTACTTC.

The chain combines TRBV6-1 with TRBJ2-7; D gene uncertain. This CDR3 is 12 amino acids long. V lost 4 bases and J 4 bases, leaving 8 bases between the germline ends. From germline, CDR1 is MNHNS and CDR2 SASEGT. Written as DNA, the CDR3 is TGTGCCAGCAGTGTCTCGGTATACGAGCAGTACTTC. It codes for CASSVSVYEQYF.

The V gene is TRBV7-2, the J gene TRBJ2-7; the match to TRBD2 covers 8 bases. The germline V gene has CDR1 SGHTA and CDR2 FQGNSA. The CDR3 sequence is 16 residues long. J lost 0 bases, V lost 1 base, and 5 bases had no gene match. CDR3 loop: CASSLDGGRSSYEQYF. In DNA, the CDR3 is TGTGCCAGCAGCTTAGACGGCGGGAGGAGCTCCTACGAGCAGTACTTC.

The chain is built from TRBV7-2 and TRBJ1-2; D possibly corresponds to TRBD1 (6 bases). The CDR3 contains 14 residues. The germline V gene encodes CDR1 SGHTA and CDR2 FQGNSA. V gave up 6 bases and J gave up 5 bases, with 16 bases separating them. The CDR3 loop is CASRSNRDGYGYTF. CDR3 bases: TGTGCCAGCAGGAGTAACAGGGATGGATATGGCTACACCTTC.

The V and J genes are TRBV4-3 and TRBJ2-6; unclear D gene. This CDR3 has 16 amino acids. The V gene lost 5 bases and the J gene lost 0 bases, with 11 bases spanning the gap. Germline CDR1 is LGHNA and CDR2 is YSLEER. DNA of the CDR3: TGCGCCAGCAGCGGGTTCTACGTCTCTGGGGCCAACGTCCTGACTTTC. Protein product: CASSGFYVSGANVLTF.

This sequence joins TRBV6-1 and TRBJ1-4; 7 positions match TRBD1. Germline lookup yields CDR1 MNHNS and CDR2 SASEGT. The CDR3 length is 15 residues. J gave up 7 bases and V 6 bases, and 11 bases lay outside the gene matches. The CDR3 is CASSPGGGAFEKLFF. The CDR3 coding sequence is TGTGCCAGCAGCCCTGGAGGGGGCGCCTTTGAAAAACTGTTTTTT.

The J gene is TRBJ2-1, the V gene TRBV10-1; 8 bases line up with TRBD1. This CDR3 is built from 13 residues. Germline V lookup: CDR1 WNHNN, CDR2 SYGVQD (reference sequence). V lost 6 bases, J lost 6 bases, and 4 bases stayed unmatched. The CDR3 is CASRDTGGNEQFF. CDR3 nucleotide sequence: TGCGCCAGCAGGGATACAGGGGGCAATGAGCAGTTCTTC.

The chain employs TRBV7-5 and TRBJ2-3; the table's D gene call, TRBD2, was not cross checked with the DNA. TRBV7-5 is shown as a pseudogene. This CDR3 comprises 19 residues. CDR3 in amino acids: CARSLAGLAGGHHTDTQYF. The CDR3 DNA reads as TGTGCCAGAAGCTTAGCGGGACTAGCGGGAGGGCACCACACAGATACGCAGTATTTT.

This clone was seen once. This chain uses TRBV28 with TRBJ2-2; no clear D. The germline V and J ends were trimmed by 6 bases and 1 base, with 6 bases remaining between them. The CDR3 is made up of 13 amino acids. CDR1 and CDR2 (germline): MDHEN, SYDVKM. CDR3 sequence (DNA): TGTGCCAGCAGAGCCGGGAACACCGGGGAGCTGTTTTTT. Protein product: CASRAGNTGELFF.

This clone was detected once. V gene TRBV23-1 combines with J gene TRBJ1-1; 7 bases agree with TRBD1. TRBV23-1 falls under the ORF class, with uncertain function. This CDR3 is built from 18 residues. The V gene end was trimmed by 6 bases and the J gene end by 0 bases; junction bases not matched to a gene: 16. The CDR3: CASSLTGTAGFMNTEAFF. CDR3 in DNA: TGCGCCAGCAGCCTGACGGGGACAGCCGGATTCATGAACACTGAAGCTTTCTTT.

The DNA for the CDR3 is TGTGCCAGCAGCGCCCTTGGGGGGGCAACAGATACGCAGTATTTT. Amino acids: CASSALGGATDTQYF. This chain uses TRBV5-6 with TRBJ2-3, with TRBD2 as a possible D gene (7 bases). Germline lookup yields CDR1 SGHDT and CDR2 YYEEEE. V was cut by 4 bases and J by 3 bases, with 15 bases left in between. This CDR3 comprises 15 residues.

The V gene is TRBV4-3, the J gene TRBJ2-3, with D possibly called TRBD1 or TRBD2 (7 bases each). Germline CDR1 LGHNA, CDR2 YSLEER. Trimming took 0 bases from V and 4 from J, leaving 17 bases between them. The CDR3 loop spans 17 amino acids. In DNA form, the CDR3 reads TGCGCCAGCAGCCAAGAAGGGGACTATCAGGGGGCAGATACGCAGTATTTT. This gives the protein CASSQEGDYQGADTQYF.

The genes are TRBV5-1 and TRBJ2-3, with 7 bases lining up with TRBD1. This CDR3 is 14 amino acids long. CDR1 is SGHRS, CDR2 YFSETQ, per germline. V trimming: 5 bases; J trimming: 0 bases; junction bases outside the gene matches: 3. This CDR3 is CASRGTASTDTQYF. The CDR3 DNA reads as TGCGCCAGCAGAGGGACAGCTAGCACAGATACGCAGTATTTT.

The chain couples TRBV5-1 to TRBJ2-5, with D possibly matching TRBD2 (6 bases). V dropped 4 bases and J dropped 3 bases, with 16 bases sitting between them. CDR1 and CDR2 from the germline V gene are SGHRS and YFSETQ. This CDR3 contains 15 residues. The CDR3 region is CASSPSSRREETQYF. DNA for the CDR3: TGCGCCAGCAGCCCATCATCCCGGAGGGAAGAGACCCAGTACTTC.

The rearrangement joins TRBV30 to TRBJ2-1; 9 positions match TRBD2. The V segment lost 1 base and the J segment 9 bases; nucleotides outside the gene matches: 4. Germline V CDR1 and CDR2: GTSNPN, SVGIG (reference sequence). The CDR3 length is 13 residues. The DNA for the CDR3 is TGTGCCTGGAGTGGGGGACTAGCAGGTGAGCAGTTCTTC. It codes for CAWSGGLAGEQFF. Supplemented by reference TRBV30 and TRBJ2-1, the full variable domain reads SQTIHQWPATLVQPVGSPLSLECTVEGTSNPNLYWYRQAAGRGLQLLFYSVGIGQISSEVPQNLSASRPQDRQFILSSKKLLLSDSGFYLCAWSGGLAGEQFFGPGTRLTVL.

The chain is built from TRBV9 and TRBJ2-7; TRBD2 matches at 9 bases. CDR1 and CDR2 from the germline V gene are SGDLS and YYNGEE. This CDR3 contains 16 residues. The V and J ends lost 0 bases and 0 bases, in that order; junction bases with no gene match: 4. The CDR3 DNA reads as TGTGCCAGCAGCGTAGGGGCTAGCGGGGACTCCTACGAGCAGTACTTC. It codes for CASSVGASGDSYEQYF.

The genes are TRBV6-5 and TRBJ2-7; 7 bases are shared with TRBD2. With V trimmed by 8 bases and J by 1 base, 8 bases remained unmatched. The CDR3 runs 14 residues. CDR1 is MNHEY, CDR2 SVGAGI, per germline. In DNA form, the CDR3 reads TGTGCCAGCGCCCGGGAGGTATTATCCTACGAGCAGTACTTC. This sequence encodes CASAREVLSYEQYF.